The clone carrying this TCR beta chain occurred a few times. Germline-derived CDR1 and CDR2 are SGHAT and FQNNGV. Trimming cost V 6 bases and J 3 bases; bases outside gene matches: 12. CDR3 length: 16 residues. In the original analysis: Nucleated cell number was recorded as an estimate derived from reference gene primer amplification. The repertoire was sequenced with immunoSEQ multiplex PCR; TCRdb's copy has only in-frame clones and lacks some. V and J calls and clone size come straight from that table; D and trimming were deduced from the DNA. Here the sample spans roughly 63,000 clones, approximately 78% being singletons. The data were taken from a study of blood T cell repertoires in COVID-19. Study details: Sites across the United States, Italy and Spain contributed samples from acute and convalescent COVID-19. PBMCs, B-cell-depleted T cells, or T cells were the source of the cDNA or gDNA that made up the material.

This TCR derives from a man aged 80 or over with acute or convalescent COVID-19. The chain joins TRBV11-2 to TRBJ1-1; 8 positions match TRBD1. The sample consisted of peripheral blood. The CDR3 protein is CASRFGQGGTDTEAFF. The CDR3 coding sequence is TGTGCCAGCAGGTTCGGACAGGGAGGCACGGACACTGAAGCTTTCTTT.